Below, 16 T cell receptor beta chains from the same sample are listed, as sequenced in a study of graft-versus-host responses after intestinal transplantation. These receptors have no known antigen. Sequenced by immunoSEQ multiplex PCR; TCRdb stores in-frame clones only, minus some. This sample yields tens of thousands of clones, of which more than 70% are seen a single time; 2% to 3% belongs to the top ten. The material was unstimulated CD8+ T cells sorted from spleen or lymph node cells, obtained before intestinal transplant. The receptors derive from a human donor who received an intestinal transplant.

The J gene is TRBJ2-3, the V gene TRBV15; the match to TRBD2 covers 9 bases. Trimming removed 1 base from V and 4 bases from J; junction bases left unmatched: 6. The CDR3 consists of 16 residues. In germline, CDR1 is LNHNV, CDR2 YYDKDF (reference sequence). CDR3 DNA: TGTGCCACCAGCAGAGTAGGGCTAGCGGGGCCAGATACGCAGTATTTT. It is translated as CATSRVGLAGPDTQYF.

The genes are TRBV25-1 and TRBJ2-1, with TRBD1 as a possible D gene (5 bases). From germline, CDR1 is MGHDK and CDR2 SYGVNS. The CDR3 consists of 18 residues. Deletions cut 3 bases from V and 5 bases from J, with 23 bases between. In DNA, the CDR3 is TGTGCCAGCAGTGATCCCCCAGACAGCCCTTTAGCACACAATGAGCAGTTCTTC. This gives the protein CASSDPPDSPLAHNEQFF. The full variable domain, its missing parts supplied by reference TRBV25-1 and TRBJ2-1, is EADIYQTPRYLVIGTGKKITLECSQTMGHDKMYWYQQDPGMELHLIHYSYGVNSTEKGDLSSESTVSRIRTEHFPLTLESARPSHTSQYLCASSDPPDSPLAHNEQFFGPGTRLTVL.

This chain uses TRBV5-1 with TRBJ1-1; 8 positions match TRBD1. Germline trimming cut 4 bases from V and 3 bases from J; bases unmatched to any gene: 11. The CDR3 totals 16 residues. Germline CDR1 and CDR2: SGHRS and YFSETQ. DNA of the CDR3: TGCGCCAGCAGCAACTGGACAGGGCTTTGGTACACTGAAGCTTTCTTT. It yields the protein CASSNWTGLWYTEAFF. The full variable domain, rest sourced from reference TRBV5-1 and TRBJ1-1, is KAGVTQTPRYLIKTRGQQVTLSCSPISGHRSVSWYQQTPGQGLQFLFEYFSETQRNKGNFPGRFSGRQFSNSRSEMNVSTLELGDSALYLCASSNWTGLWYTEAFFGQGTRLTVV.

The J gene is TRBJ2-7, the V gene TRBV27, with 7 bases lining up with TRBD2. Germline V gene lookup returns CDR1 MNHEY and CDR2 SMNVEV (reference sequence). The CDR3 runs 16 residues. J gave up 5 bases and V 8 bases, and 18 bases lay outside the gene matches. The CDR3 DNA reads as TGTGCCAGCTCACCGTCCGCGGGAGAGGGTAGGCACGAGCAGTACTTC. Translated, it gives CASSPSAGEGRHEQYF.

V and J are TRBV6-1 and TRBJ1-2; TRBD1 agrees at 8 bases. The CDR3 totals 15 residues. V shed 6 bases, J shed 4 bases, and the junction held 10 bases outside the gene matches. Germline V lookup: CDR1 MNHNS, CDR2 SASEGT. CDR3 amino acids: CASSEGPGQGYGYTF. Written as DNA, the CDR3 is TGTGCCAGCAGCGAGGGTCCCGGACAGGGCTATGGCTACACCTTC.

The chain carries TRBV5-4 and TRBJ2-7; D is uncertain. Trimming took 4 bases from V and 3 from J, leaving 8 bases between them. The CDR3 length is 12 residues. CDR1 is SGHNT and CDR2 is YYREEE in the germline V gene (reference sequence). CDR3 nucleotide sequence: TGTGCCAGCAGCATGGACGGCTACGAGCAGTACTTC. It is translated as CASSMDGYEQYF. Based on the CDR3 plus reference TRBV5-4 and TRBJ2-7, the full variable domain is ETGVTQSPTHLIKTRGQQVTLRCSSQSGHNTVSWYQQALGQGPQFIFQYYREEENGRGNFPPRFSGLQFPNYSSELNVNALELDDSALYLCASSMDGYEQYFGPGTRLTVT.

The CDR3 loop is CASSQEGLAGYEQYF. CDR3 in DNA: TGCGCCAGCAGCCAAGAGGGACTAGCTGGATACGAGCAGTACTTC. The chain combines TRBV4-1 with TRBJ2-7, with 9 positions matching TRBD2. CDR1 is MGHRA, CDR2 YSYEKL, per germline. This CDR3 comprises 15 residues. Germline trimming cut 0 bases from V and 4 bases from J; bases unmatched to any gene: 4.

The chain recombines TRBV2 with TRBJ1-2; TRBD1 matches 8 bases. Trimming removed 4 bases from V and 4 bases from J; junction bases left unmatched: 2. The length of the CDR3 is 13 residues. CDR1 and CDR2 from the germline V gene are SNHLY and FYNNEI. The DNA for the CDR3 is TGTGCCAGCAGTGGGGACAGGCGCTATGGCTACACCTTC. The encoded protein is CASSGDRRYGYTF.

This rearrangement joins TRBV5-1 to TRBJ2-7; 8 nucleotides agree with TRBD1. Germline lookup yields CDR1 SGHRS and CDR2 YFSETQ. The CDR3 totals 15 residues. J was trimmed by 3 bases and V by 4 bases; bases with no gene match: 9. CDR3 sequence (DNA): TGCGCCAGCAGCATAGGGACAGGCTACTTCTACGAGCAGTACTTC. This sequence encodes CASSIGTGYFYEQYF.

The chain is built from TRBV5-1 and TRBJ2-3; 10 bases agree with TRBD1. There are 15 residues in the CDR3. V lost 4 bases and J lost 3; bases outside the gene matches: 5. CDR1 is SGHRS and CDR2 is YFSETQ in the germline V gene. CDR3 residues: CASSLRDRGTDTQYF. DNA of the CDR3: TGCGCCAGCAGCCTCCGGGACAGGGGAACAGATACGCAGTATTTT.

The CDR3 coding sequence is TGTGCCAGCAGTGACTTCAGTATCTCGTACAATGAGCAGTTCTTC. Its translation is CASSDFSISYNEQFF. The chain uses TRBV6-1 and TRBJ2-1; D unresolved. CDR3 length equals 15 residues. Germline V gene lookup returns CDR1 MNHNS and CDR2 SASEGT. Between the trimmed V and J ends, which lost 3 bases and 4 bases, there was a span of 13 bases.

This chain connects TRBV30 to TRBJ2-1; 11 nucleotides align to TRBD2. Per germline, CDR1 GTSNPN and CDR2 SVGIG (reference sequence). Trimming took 5 bases from V and 2 from J; bases not matched to a gene: 2. CDR3 size: 14 residues. The CDR3 sequence: CAWLLAGAYNEQFF. As DNA, the CDR3 is TGTGCCTGGTTACTAGCGGGGGCCTACAATGAGCAGTTCTTC.

This chain joins TRBV2 and TRBJ2-1; the D gene is possibly TRBD2 (6 bases). Trimming took off 2 bases at V and 8 bases at J, with 19 bases between the two ends. Germline-derived CDR1 and CDR2 are SNHLY and FYNNEI. The CDR3 runs 16 residues. The CDR3 here is CASSEPTGDELHEQFF. CDR3 nucleotides: TGTGCCAGCAGTGAACCTACGGGAGATGAACTACATGAGCAGTTCTTC.

The V gene is TRBV5-1, the J gene TRBJ1-4, with 8 bases aligning to TRBD1. The germline V gene has CDR1 SGHRS and CDR2 YFSETQ. Trimming at V came to 0 bases and at J to 7 bases, leaving 5 bases not matched to a gene. This CDR3 has 15 residues. CDR3 sequence reads: CASSLEGDRGEKLFF. The CDR3 nucleotides are TGCGCCAGCAGCTTGGAGGGTGACAGGGGTGAAAAACTGTTTTTT.

In regard to this clone: Other DNA sequences of this sample code for an identical CDR3. The V and J genes are TRBV5-6 and TRBJ2-1, with D perhaps matching TRBD1 (6 bases). The CDR3 is 16 residues long. Trimming took 2 bases from V and 0 from J, leaving 12 bases between them. The germline CDR1 and CDR2 sequences are SGHDT and YYEEEE. The CDR3 bases are TGTGCCAGCAGCTTCGGGACAACAAGCTCCTACAATGAGCAGTTCTTC. It is translated as CASSFGTTSSYNEQFF.

This clone was seen just once. The V and J genes are TRBV6-1 and TRBJ2-3; 8 nucleotides align to TRBD1. The CDR3 is 15 amino acids. The germline CDR1 and CDR2 sequences are MNHNS and SASEGT. The V segment lost 3 bases and the J segment 2 bases; nucleotides outside the gene matches: 4. The CDR3 sequence: CASSDMTGDTDTQYF. CDR3 nucleotide sequence: TGTGCCAGCAGTGATATGACAGGGGACACAGATACGCAGTATTTT.